This T cell receptor (beta chain) was sequenced in a study of blood T cell repertoires in COVID-19. Germline V CDR1 and CDR2: MDHEN, SYDVKM. This CDR3 contains 14 residues. Trimming shortened V by 5 bases and J by 7 bases, and 15 bases separated the two germline ends. Profiling relied on immunoSEQ multiplex PCR, and the TCRdb table lists in-frame clones only, not all of them. This table has about 100,000 clones, roughly 90% appearing once. The rearrangement joins TRBV28 to TRBJ1-5; weak D call: TRBD1 (6 bases). The clonotype was recovered from a man in his 70s with acute or convalescent COVID-19. The sequenced material came from peripheral blood. As DNA, the CDR3 is TGTGCCAGCAGTGACGCAGGGGCCACCCAGCCCCAGCATTTT. It is translated as CASSDAGATQPQHF.